This TCR beta chain was profiled in a study of blood T cells in healthy people across ages. Germline-derived CDR1 and CDR2 are MDHEN and SYDVKM. V gave up 6 bases and J gave up 1 base, with 12 bases separating them. The CDR3 is 14 residues long. On this clonotype: Its antigen remains unidentified.

Notes on the study in general: A roughly linear age-dependent decrease characterized TCR beta diversity per million T cells.

Extractions gave at least 5 micrograms of total RNA per sample. Combining a sample-barcoded 5' primer with a J-beta primer mix, a second PCR ran for roughly 7 to 11 cycles. TCRdb redid the calling of the 5' RACE reads with MiXCR, one entry per CDR3 protein. The repertoire includes roughly 1,500,000 distinct CDR3 sequences, about 35% of them detected once, and 10% to 12% sits in the top ten. V is TRBV28 and J is TRBJ2-5, with a weak D call TRBD2 (5 bases). Input material: blood. The source of this sequence is a woman younger than 45 in good health. CDR3 in DNA: TGTGCCAGCAGCAACAAACGGGGCCAAGAGACCCAGTACTTC. Translating it yields CASSNKRGQETQYF.